The clone carrying this T cell receptor (beta chain) was seen only once. The entry originates in a study of shared clonotypes between healthy human individuals. Trimming removed 6 bases from V and 4 bases from J, with 16 bases in between. CDR3 length: 15 amino acids. Germline values: CDR1 SGHRS, CDR2 YFSETQ. TCRdb keeps only in-frame clones here, not all; method: immunoSEQ multiplex PCR. The repertoire includes approximately 530,000 clones, approximately 95% of them detected once, and about 0.064% sits in the top ten. The chain links TRBV5-1 to TRBJ2-2, with unresolved D. This TCR was sampled from a woman aged 25-40 years in good health. Sequenced input: naive CD4+ T cells sorted from blood. Subset denoted: CD45RA+ positively selected. The CDR3 region is CASTPTDPGTGELFF. CDR3 in DNA: TGCGCCAGCACCCCTACGGACCCGGGCACCGGGGAGCTGTTTTTT.